These 26 T cell receptor beta chains came from one sample sequenced in a study of regulatory T cells in long-lasting Graves disease. Time point meaning: newly diagnosed GD, antithyroid drugs for less than 3 months. PBMCs provided the RNA from which the TCR library was made. To make TCR beta libraries, researchers used iRepertoire HTBI primers and Arm-PCR of CDR3 regions. MiXCR was run by TCRdb on the multiplex PCR reads, yielding one entry per CDR3 protein. The sample shows hundreds of thousands of distinct CDR3 sequences, roughly 16% of them seen only once. This same sample was also part of a study on T cells in Graves' hyperthyroidism and ophthalmopathy.

Sample: peripheral blood mononuclear cells (PBMCs), taken at new diagnosis, from a patient treated with antithyroid drugs. The origin of the receptors is a woman aged 30 to 39 with Graves disease.

This clonotype was counted many times. V is TRBV6-1 and J is TRBJ1-2; the D is unclear. Trimming took 8 bases from V and 7 from J, leaving 20 bases between them. The CDR3 covers 14 residues. The germline V gene encodes CDR1 MNHNS and CDR2 SASEGT. The CDR3 bases are TGTGCCAGCCTTGCCAGAGAGAATGGTGGTGGCTACACCTTC. Translation: CASLARENGGGYTF.

This clonotype was found many times. V gene TRBV28 combines with J gene TRBJ1-4, with no clear D. The CDR3 contains 11 residues. With 10 bases removed from V and 7 bases from J, the gap between germline ends came to 10 bases. From germline, CDR1 is MDHEN and CDR2 SYDVKM. In DNA form, the CDR3 reads TGTGCCATCTCGGGGAGTGAAAAACTGTTTTTT. Its protein is CAISGSEKLFF.

The table lists this clonotype with a few counts. V usage is TRBV20-1 and J usage is TRBJ1-2; D perhaps matches TRBD1 (5 bases). Trimming left V 6 bases short and J 4 bases short, with 18 bases between. In germline, CDR1 is DFQATT, CDR2 SNEGSKA (reference sequence). This CDR3 spans 14 amino acids. CDR3 coding DNA: TGCAGTGCCCCTACCGACGGGGGTGCCTATGGCTACACCTTC. It translates to CSAPTDGGAYGYTF.

The rearrangement joins TRBV6-1 to TRBJ2-3, with D tentatively TRBD2 (5 bases). Per germline, CDR1 MNHNS and CDR2 SASEGT. CDR3 length: 14 residues. Trimming stripped 6 bases from V and 0 bases from J, with 10 bases between. This CDR3 reads CASRRVSSTDTQYF. The DNA of the CDR3 is TGTGCCAGCAGGCGGGTCTCTAGCACAGATACGCAGTATTTT.

This chain links TRBV30 with TRBJ2-1; D tentatively fits TRBD1 or TRBD2 (5 bases each). The CDR3 extends over 12 amino acids. From germline, CDR1 is GTSNPN and CDR2 SVGIG (reference sequence). V dropped 5 bases and J dropped 4 bases, with 9 bases sitting between them. The DNA of the CDR3 is TGTGCCTGGGGGGACGGTTACAATGAGCAGTTCTTC. Translation gives CAWGDGYNEQFF.

The chain links TRBV29-1 to TRBJ1-1; a weak D match, TRBD1 (5 bases). Trimming removed 3 bases from V and 1 base from J, with 12 bases in between. Germline CDR1 SQVTM, CDR2 ANQGSEA. This CDR3 is built from 14 residues. DNA for the CDR3: TGCAGCGTTGATGTGATGGGACGGAACACTGAAGCTTTCTTT. This codes for CSVDVMGRNTEAFF.

With regard to this clonotype: This may be a read error, as it is one base from a much larger clone. Because it lacks the conserved phenylalanine or tryptophan at the end, this CDR3 is likely a read error. This chain joins TRBV11-2 and TRBJ1-1; D not certain. Deletions cut 1 base from V and 3 bases from J, with 6 bases between. CDR1 and CDR2 (germline): SGHAT, FQNNGV. The CDR3 is made up of 13 amino acids. CDR3 sequence: CASSLGMYTEAFL. As DNA, the CDR3 is TGTGCCAGCAGCTTAGGAATGTACACTGAAGCTTTCCTT.

This clonotype was seen once. This may arise from a read error, as a much more abundant clone is one base away. The chain recombines TRBV7-2 with TRBJ2-7; 8 nucleotides align to TRBD2. V shed 4 bases and J 2 bases; nucleotides not matched to a gene: 7. The CDR3 is 15 residues long. The germline V gene has CDR1 SGHTA and CDR2 FQGNSA. The CDR3: CTSSSASGRTYEQYF. CDR3 nucleotides: TGTACCAGCAGCTCCGCTAGCGGGCGCACCTACGAGCAGTACTTC.

In this sample, this clonotype turned up many times. This rearrangement joins TRBV20-1 to TRBJ2-7; 7 bases agree with TRBD1. Germline V gene sequence: CDR1 DFQATT, CDR2 SNEGSKA (reference sequence). This CDR3 has 13 residues. J lost 6 bases, V lost 1 base, and 6 bases had no gene match. CDR3 region: CSARGEQGFEQYF. In nucleotides, the CDR3 is TGCAGTGCTAGAGGGGAACAGGGGTTCGAGCAGTACTTC.

The V and J genes are TRBV14 and TRBJ2-7, with 7 bases that match TRBD1. The V and J ends lost 4 bases and 5 bases, in that order; junction bases with no gene match: 5. CDR3 length: 13 residues. Germline loops: CDR1 SGHDN, CDR2 FVKESK. CDR3 sequence reads: CASSRQGNHEQYF. The CDR3 nucleotides are TGTGCCAGCAGCCGACAGGGAAATCACGAGCAGTACTTC. Complete variable domain (other parts from reference TRBV14 and TRBJ2-7): EAGVTQFPSHSVIEKGQTVTLRCDPISGHDNLYWYRRVMGKEIKFLLHFVKESKQDESGMPNNRFLAERTGGTYSTLKVQPAELEDSGVYFCASSRQGNHEQYFGPGTRLTVT.

This clonotype was observed many times. The chain has TRBV24-1 and TRBJ2-2, with 9 bases fitting TRBD1. Germline V gene data show CDR1 as KGHDR and CDR2 as SFDVKD. J was trimmed by 4 bases and V by 7 bases; bases with no gene match: 3. This CDR3 has 14 amino acids. The CDR3 loop is CATSGTGFTGELFF. The DNA of the CDR3 is TGTGCCACCAGCGGGACAGGGTTCACCGGGGAGCTGTTTTTT.

This clonotype was detected many times. This sequence joins TRBV15 and TRBJ1-1; TRBD1 is a possible D gene (5 bases). The CDR3 covers 16 residues. The germline V gene has CDR1 LNHNV and CDR2 YYDKDF (reference sequence). V dropped 0 bases and J dropped 1 base, with 12 bases sitting between them. The DNA of the CDR3 is TGTGCCACCAGCAGAGACCCGGCAAGGGGGAACACTGAAGCTTTCTTT. Protein sequence: CATSRDPARGNTEAFF.

This clonotype was detected many times. The gene calls are TRBV11-2 and TRBJ2-5, with 9 positions matching TRBD1. Looked up from germline, CDR1 is SGHAT and CDR2 is FQNNGV. The CDR3 length is 15 residues. With 4 bases clipped from V and 3 bases from J, the junction kept 6 bases outside the gene matches. In nucleotides, the CDR3 is TGTGCCAGCAGCTCACCGACAGGGGGGAAAGAGACCCAGTACTTC. Translated, it gives CASSSPTGGKETQYF.

This clonotype showed up just a few times. V is TRBV10-3 and J is TRBJ1-2; TRBD1 matches at 7 bases. The ends lost 6 bases at V and 8 bases at J; junction bases unmatched: 6. Germline loops: CDR1 ENHRY, CDR2 SYGVKD. The CDR3 loop spans 12 amino acids. As DNA, the CDR3 is TGTGCCATCAGCCCCGGACAGGCGGGCTACACCTTC. Its protein product is CAISPGQAGYTF.

The gene calls are TRBV19 and TRBJ2-1; 9 positions match TRBD2. The CDR3 extends over 15 amino acids. Germline lookup yields CDR1 LNHDA and CDR2 SQIVND (reference sequence). V gave up 8 bases and J gave up 9 bases; unmatched junction bases: 14. CDR3: CASAPSVAGASEQFF. CDR3 coding DNA: TGTGCCAGTGCACCTTCGGTAGCGGGAGCTTCTGAGCAGTTCTTC.

This clonotype has more than one count but fewer than ten. V is TRBV28 and J is TRBJ1-4; no clear D gene. CDR3 length equals 14 residues. Trimming shortened V by 8 bases and J by 8 bases, and 18 bases separated the two germline ends. The germline V gene has CDR1 MDHEN and CDR2 SYDVKM. CDR3 sequence: CASGNAGSREKLFF. The CDR3 DNA sequence: TGTGCCAGCGGAAATGCGGGTTCTAGAGAAAAACTGTTTTTT. Combining the CDR3 with reference TRBV28 and TRBJ1-4 gives the whole variable domain DVKVTQSSRYLVKRTGEKVFLECVQDMDHENMFWYRQDPGLGLRLIYFSYDVKMKEKGDIPEGYSVSREKKERFSLILESASTNQTSMYLCASGNAGSREKLFFGSGTQLSVL.

This clonotype was recorded a few times. The gene calls are TRBV10-3 and TRBJ2-3, with D perhaps matching TRBD2 (6 bases). In germline, CDR1 is ENHRY, CDR2 SYGVKD. The CDR3 totals 14 residues. The ends were cut back, 4 bases at V and 4 bases at J, with 12 bases in the middle. As DNA, the CDR3 is TGTGCCATCAGTGGGGCGGGATTGGCAGATACGCAGTATTTT. Amino acid sequence: CAISGAGLADTQYF.

This clonotype showed up many times. The chain joins TRBV6-1 to TRBJ2-7; possible D gene TRBD2, 5 bases. V lost 8 bases, J lost 2 bases, and 19 bases lay in between. The V gene's germline CDR1 is MNHNS and CDR2 SASEGT. The CDR3 has 15 amino acids. The CDR3 DNA follows: TGTGCCAGCCGTACCCGCCTACTAGATCCCTACGAGCAGTACTTC. It is translated as CASRTRLLDPYEQYF.

V gene TRBV5-1 combines with J gene TRBJ2-3; possibly TRBD2 for D (5 bases). The germline V gene has CDR1 SGHRS and CDR2 YFSETQ. This CDR3 contains 14 residues. Trimming took 2 bases from V and 3 from J, leaving 10 bases between them. The CDR3 is CASSLYPGTDTQYF. The CDR3 region has the DNA TGCGCCAGCAGCTTATACCCGGGGACAGATACGCAGTATTTT.

This clonotype was seen many times. This chain joins TRBV12-3 or TRBV12-4 and TRBJ1-1; D is ambiguous. The length of the CDR3 is 13 residues. The V and J ends lost 6 bases and 0 bases respectively, with 8 bases between them. CDR3 nucleotide sequence: TGTGCCAGCAGGGTACTTCTGAACACTGAAGCTTTCTTT. Translating it yields CASRVLLNTEAFF.

The rearrangement links TRBV18 to TRBJ2-7, with D possibly being TRBD2 (5 bases). Trimming removed 4 bases at V and 0 bases at J, with 10 bases between. The CDR3 covers 14 residues. CDR1 and CDR2 (germline): KGHSH, LQKENI. The CDR3 DNA sequence: TGTGCCAGCTCACTTAGGACTTACTCCTACGAGCAGTACTTC. Its translation: CASSLRTYSYEQYF.

V is TRBV10-3 and J is TRBJ2-3; D is undetermined. Trimming removed 3 bases from V and 2 bases from J, with 6 bases in between. The CDR3 runs to 13 residues. The germline V gene encodes CDR1 ENHRY and CDR2 SYGVKD. The DNA of the CDR3 is TGTGCCATCAGTGAAGAGGTCACAGATACGCAGTATTTT. Its translation is CAISEEVTDTQYF.

The chain is built from TRBV6-9 and TRBJ2-5, with D unresolved. The germline V gene has CDR1 MNHGY and CDR2 SVAAGI. CDR3 length equals 13 residues. The V gene lost 3 bases and the J gene lost 4 bases, with 9 bases spanning the gap. The CDR3 coding sequence is TGTGCCAGCAGTTACACACTGAGAGAGACCCAGTACTTC. Translated: CASSYTLRETQYF.

The V and J genes are TRBV5-1 and TRBJ2-3; TRBD2 matches 8 bases. The CDR3 is 16 residues long. The V and J ends lost 3 bases and 4 bases, in that order; junction bases with no gene match: 10. Germline V gene data show CDR1 as SGHRS and CDR2 as YFSETQ. The DNA of the CDR3 is TGCGCCAGCAGCTCCGGAATAGCGGGAACGTCAGATACGCAGTATTTT. It specifies CASSSGIAGTSDTQYF.

This clonotype came up many times. The V and J genes are TRBV6-1 and TRBJ2-5, with TRBD1 identical over 7 bases. The germline CDR1 and CDR2 sequences are MNHNS and SASEGT. The CDR3 consists of 16 residues. The junction had 10 bases not matched to a gene; V was cut back by 5 bases and J by 1 base. CDR3 sequence: CASSIYNRGGQETQYF. The CDR3 region has the DNA TGTGCCAGCAGTATTTATAACAGGGGTGGCCAAGAGACCCAGTACTTC.

This rearrangement joins TRBV5-1 to TRBJ1-2; D is unclear. The CDR3 extends over 14 amino acids. Germline CDR1 and CDR2: SGHRS and YFSETQ. Trimming removed 4 bases at V and 7 bases at J, with 17 bases between. The CDR3: CASSPGGLTGGYTF. The CDR3 DNA follows: TGCGCCAGCAGCCCGGGAGGGCTTACCGGTGGCTACACCTTC. Filled out from reference TRBV5-1 and TRBJ1-2, the complete variable domain reads KAGVTQTPRYLIKTRGQQVTLSCSPISGHRSVSWYQQTPGQGLQFLFEYFSETQRNKGNFPGRFSGRQFSNSRSEMNVSTLELGDSALYLCASSPGGLTGGYTFGSGTRLTVV.